This TCR beta chain was profiled in a study of Ad26.COV2.S vaccination and SARS-CoV-2 variants. Points from the study as a whole: The placebo group had lower spike-specific TCR breadth than the vaccine recipients did. Marked by substantial breadth, spike-specific CD8+ and CD4+ T cell responses were reportedly seen after vaccination.

In regard to this clone: What it binds is not known.

Sequencing used immunoSEQ multiplex PCR; TCRdb keeps in-frame clones, though not all of them. The sample yields 300,000 to 400,000 clones, about 82% seen once. Treatment defined: about 20 received Ad26.COV2.S at low or high dose, single or two shots; 5 received placebo; per-sample allocation not given. Material that was analyzed had been drawn on day 63 after the first vaccine or placebo injection. The germline V gene has CDR1 ENHRY and CDR2 SYGVKD. CDR3 length: 15 amino acids. Trimming took off 6 bases at V and 3 bases at J, with 16 bases between the two ends. Specimen: peripheral blood, collected in a trial of Ad26.COV2.S vaccine versus placebo. This TCR derives from a person aged 18-65 years who received the Ad26.COV2.S COVID-19 vaccine or a placebo. V and J are TRBV10-3 and TRBJ2-3, with D possibly matching TRBD1 (6 bases). CDR3: CAISKSRGLTDTQYF. Here the CDR3 DNA reads TGTGCCATCAGCAAGTCTAGGGGGTTGACAGATACGCAGTATTTT.